This T cell receptor beta chain is drawn from a study of regulatory dendritic cells for organ transplantation. The data were produced by immunoSEQ multiplex PCR, yet TCRdb's version contains in-frame clones alone and is incomplete. The sample yields under 45,000 clones, around 90% seen once. The CDR3 totals 15 residues. Germline V gene sequence: CDR1 SNHLY, CDR2 FYNNEI. The V segment lost 6 bases and the J segment 3 bases; nucleotides outside the gene matches: 6. The genes are TRBV2 and TRBJ1-5; 9 nucleotides match TRBD1. The material sequenced was naive CD4+ T cells from blood. Subset indicated: CD45RA+ naive T cells. This TCR derives from a human donor in good health. CDR3 DNA: TGTGCCAGCAGCGTACAGGGGGCGTACAATCAGCCCCAGCATTTT. Residues: CASSVQGAYNQPQHF.